This entry lists 4 T cell receptor beta chains sequenced from one sample in a study. Tregs were sorted as CD4+CD25+CD127-/low cells. TCRdb recomputed calls from the 5' RACE reads with MiXCR, one row per CDR3 protein. The table includes over 40,000 distinct CDR3 sequences, roughly 22% detected once. Sample: Tregs sorted from a lymph node. These receptors were obtained from a female donor with breast cancer.

This clonotype was detected only once. A much larger clone lies one base from this, so it may be a read error. The J gene is TRBJ2-7, the V gene TRBV4-1; 8 positions agree with TRBD2. Germline V lookup: CDR1 MGHRA, CDR2 YSYEKL. The CDR3 contains 15 residues. The CDR3 is CASSPLSGSGYEQHF. CDR3 nucleotide sequence: TGCGCCAGCAGCCCGCTGAGCGGGAGTGGCTACGAGCAGCACTTC.

To note about this clonotype: An end of the junction differs from the germline gene, which may be a read error. The chain employs TRBV5-1 and TRBJ1-2, with 12 positions matching TRBD1. Germline CDR1 and CDR2: SGHRS and YFSETQ. The CDR3 is made up of 14 amino acids. The CDR3 loop is CATRPGTGGHGYAF. CDR3 DNA: TGCGCCACCAGACCCGGGACAGGGGGCCATGGCTACGCCTTC.

This clonotype turned up a few times. The rearrangement links TRBV6-2 or TRBV6-3 to TRBJ1-2; D is perhaps TRBD1 (6 bases). The germline CDR1 and CDR2 sequences are MNHEY and SVGEGT. This CDR3 comprises 13 residues. Trimming shortened V by 6 bases and J by 5 bases, and 13 bases separated the two germline ends. CDR3 amino acids: CASRPTGNYGYTF. In nucleotides, the CDR3 is TGTGCCAGCAGACCTACAGGGAATTATGGCTACACCTTC.

This clonotype was seen a few times. The J gene is TRBJ1-1, the V gene TRBV4-1, with D maybe TRBD1 (5 bases). The ends were cut back, 0 bases at V and 0 bases at J, with 11 bases in the middle. CDR1 MGHRA and CDR2 YSYEKL come from the germline V gene. The CDR3 loop spans 16 amino acids. DNA for the CDR3: TGCGCCAGCAGCCAAGATCCAGGGCTCATGAACACTGAAGCTTTCTTT. Protein product: CASSQDPGLMNTEAFF.